The entry that follows covers one TCR beta chain sequence. Deletions cut 4 bases from V and 2 bases from J, with 11 bases between. Germline V gene data show CDR1 as LGHDT and CDR2 as YNNKEL (reference sequence). This CDR3 comprises 14 residues. The sample belongs to a study of T cells after yellow fever vaccination. Study background: Low-cell-number fractions were prepared with SMART-Seq v4 Ultra Low Input.

MiXCR was run by TCRdb on the 5' RACE reads, yielding one entry per CDR3 protein. The data contain about 320,000 distinct CDR3 sequences, around 7% of them singletons. The chain employs TRBV3-1 and TRBJ1-2; D may be TRBD1 (5 bases). This material consisted of PBMCs, taken around 45 days after the first yellow fever vaccination. The TCR comes from a man aged 18 to 30 who received the YFV17D yellow fever vaccine. The CDR3 nucleotides read TGTGCCAGCAGCCGAGGGACGGAGAACTATGGCTACACCTTC. Its translation: CASSRGTENYGYTF.